This T cell receptor beta chain was observed in a study of blood T cell repertoires in COVID-19. Across the whole study: Acute and convalescent COVID-19 specimens originated in the United States, Italy and Spain. Nucleic acid was either cDNA or gDNA, and it came from T cells, B-cell-depleted T cells, or PBMCs.

The CDR3 is 16 residues long. The trim removed 6 bases at V and 6 bases at J, leaving 13 bases unmatched. Per germline, CDR1 SGHAT and CDR2 FQNNGV. The authors' processing: Cell counts per sample came from amplifying reference gene primers. Assay used: immunoSEQ multiplex PCR; TCRdb lists only in-frame clones, some missing. D and trimming were read from the DNA, whereas the V and J calls and clone size are those reported in that table. This sample yields under 250,000 clones, of which around nine tenths are seen a single time; around 6.5% belongs to the top ten. The chain carries TRBV11-2 and TRBJ2-1; 8 bases match TRBD1. The source is a man aged 55-75 years who had recovered from COVID-19. The material sequenced was peripheral blood. Written as DNA, the CDR3 is TGTGCCAGCAGGCTAGCCGGCAGGGGGCCTCTCAATGAGCAGTTCTTC. Its protein is CASRLAGRGPLNEQFF.